This T cell receptor (beta chain) was profiled in a study of cytomegalovirus exposure and HLA in healthy donors (TCRdb year 2017). Background on the whole study: According to an earlier analysis of a few hundred of the donors, 200 million or so T cells yielded approximately 120 million unique TCR beta sequences and 276 Gb of sequence data. To predict cytomegalovirus infection status, the study combined high-throughput TCR immunosequencing, statistical association of individual TCRs with disease status, and machine learning. A later analysis re-examined previously published TCR beta repertoires from about 700 donors and added high-resolution HLA genotyping to investigate patterns of TCR occurrence. An early release that covered about 600 HLA-typed donors contained about 300 gigabases of sequencing data and roughly 84 million unique TCR sequences. Donor age, sex, ethnicity and CMV serostatus were compiled alongside the repertoire data. Of the 300 to 500 genotyped donors, 81% were placed in the genetic ancestry cluster associated with self-reported Caucasian donors. Besides the first cohort of about 730 subjects, a separate validation cohort made up of over 95 different subjects was used. Using immunosequencing, the study profiled T cell repertoires from 550 to 750 subjects and related those repertoires to cytomegalovirus serostatus. A handful of DR-DQ haplotypes were handled as single units for association and clustering because linkage in the cohort was strong. Every discovery cohort repertoire had been produced on one sequencing platform. Genome-wide SNP genotypes for about three fifths of the roughly 670 donors were used in a later genetic analysis, which treated that subset as a discovery cohort. The later analysis used no new phenotypic data to find candidate immune exposures, relying instead on TCR beta sequences and their occurrence across donors. The aim of the study was to test whether cataloging public T cell receptors could identify signatures of past pathogen exposure. On average, about 240,000 unique TCR beta nucleotide sequences were sequenced per donor among 398 genotyped donors of the cohort, with about 17% of those sequences being non-productive. The number of typed donors differed by locus: roughly 620-640 for A, B, C, DRB1 and DQB1; 522 for DQA1; roughly 600 for DPA1; and 450 to 480 for DPB1. Class I and class II HLA loci were covered by the typing at four-digit resolution. An earlier analysis of about 600 of the donors used high-throughput TCR beta sequencing to judge whether each TCR beta V gene segment behaved as functional or pseudogenic.

The cohort comprised hundreds of healthy bone marrow donors. Cohort members were all nominally healthy when sampled, although unrecorded immune exposures were likely present. The donor was CMV seronegative and belonged to the group of around 350 seronegative cohort members. Every donor gave a peripheral blood sample, and the peripheral blood mononuclear cells from that sample were used for TCR beta sequencing. Genomic DNA extraction from the blood cell samples was performed with the Qiagen DNeasy Blood Extraction Kit. From the germline V gene, CDR1 is MGHDK and CDR2 is SYGVNS. V and J are truncated by 6 bases and 4 bases respectively, leaving an intervening sequence of 7 bases. From the cysteine through the phenylalanine, the CDR3 covers 13 amino acids. CDR3 DNA is the only sequence kept; it has 39 bases, read in frame from the first base. As concerns this clone: The specificity of this receptor is unknown. No qualities accompany the bases; no much larger clone lies one base away. Other nucleotide sequences in the sample specify the same CDR3.

The paper's findings and limits, for the study overall: An earlier analysis of some 590 of the donors showed that most TCR beta V segments appeared in productive rearrangements either about 87% or about 30% of the time, which broadly matched IMGT annotations. Some IMGT-functional V segments, including TRBV6-2 and TRBV6-3, could not be distinguished by the 87-base-pair reads and were therefore excluded. Most TCR sequences were seen in very few donors, while some public TCRs were found in many individuals. Presence/absence analyses assumed roughly uniform sequencing depth across donors, an assumption that may not hold. This cohort had only TCR beta chains sequenced, and the lack of alpha or paired-chain data limited which features could be detected. A later genetic analysis reported fewer N-insertions in productive TCRs among donors in an Asian-associated ancestry cluster than the roughly 640-donor mean. When HLA alleles, especially DR and DQ, strongly co-occurred, TCR associations were difficult to assign to individual alleles. The classifier was reported to diagnose cytomegalovirus status with high specificity and sensitivity in both the original cohort and the validation cohort. In a later analysis, HLA-associated TCR beta chains were found to be more clonally expanded and to have lower generation probabilities than equally common non-associated chains. Correlated functional status among segregating V segments might be attributable to linkage disequilibrium, but an unknown experimental factor could not be ruled out. A later analysis reported that several top co-occurrence clusters appeared linked to parvovirus B19, influenza, CMV and Epstein-Barr virus. In a later genetic analysis, a missense DCLRE1C variant was associated with V-gene and J-gene trimming of TCR beta chains, and the association was replicated in an independent cohort. CMV serostatus was the only immune exposure information available for the cohort. The authors suggested that the approach could potentially be extended to other disease states and immunological phenotypes. Specific HLA alleles were associated with around 18,000 TCR beta sequences at a false discovery rate of 0.05 in a later analysis. The earlier analysis of approximately 590 of the donors excluded fewer than 20 rarely observed V segments, including chromosome 9 orphons, because counts were too low. A total of 164 TCR beta chains were listed by the study as associated with cytomegalovirus. In vitro tests confirmed that a few of the cytomegalovirus-associated TCR beta chains recognize cytomegalovirus antigens. A group of highly shared sequence variants was considered likely to be a technical artifact of the sequencing pipeline. In a later analysis, TCR association rates were found to vary across HLA loci, with the most associated TCRs seen for DRB1 alleles and the fewest for HLA-C alleles. Because some donors lacked HLA typing at each locus, the association tests relied only on the typed subset. According to a later analysis, most CMV-associated TCR beta chains appeared to be HLA-restricted, and the HLA associations seemed to be driven largely by CMV exposure. A further reported finding was that TCR beta sequences accurately predicted the HLA-A and HLA-B alleles for most subjects in the first cohort.

Libraries were built with the immunoSEQ multiplex PCR assay. For the multiplex PCR, a mixture combining 60 forward primers for TCR Vbeta segments and 13 reverse primers for TCR Jbeta segments was used. A multiplex PCR assay on genomic DNA amplified the CDR3 region of rearranged TCR beta genes. On the Illumina HiSeq System, the amplified TCR beta libraries were sequenced as 87-base-pair reads. The original pipeline was this. A later analysis tallied 75 million to 85 million unique TCR beta chains across the 666 repertoires, and approximately 12 million of those chains were shared by two or more donors. Raw reads were error-corrected and collapsed into unique sequences with a nearest-neighbor algorithm that merged closely related sequences to remove PCR and sequencing errors. Alignment of CDR3 sequences to IMGT reference sequences was used to assign V, D and J gene segments. For a sequence to be retained, a match of at least six nucleotides to both a V gene segment and a J gene segment was required. A rearrangement was called productive if the CDR3 had no stop codons and remained in frame with V and J, and every other rearrangement was called non-productive. Following IMGT convention, CDR3 was defined as the stretch from the second conserved V-encoded cysteine up to the conserved J-encoded phenylalanine. The earlier analysis of 587 of the donors excluded sequences that lacked an unambiguous match to a single V gene segment. In an earlier analysis of a few hundred of the donors, a V segment was called functional when productive rearrangements were above 56.7%, and segregating when the standard deviation between donors exceeded 5%. A statistical classification framework was developed to diagnose cytomegalovirus status using the catalog of TCR beta chain sequences. In a later analysis, TCR nucleotide sequences were compared against IMGT/GENE-DB human TR gene sequences so that V and J genes could be assigned. The TCRdist pipeline was used in a later analysis to assign CDR3 sequences and most-parsimonious VDJ recombination scenarios. A later analysis defined each TCR beta chain by its CDR3 amino acid sequence plus V-gene family, and excluded reads lacking a unique V-gene family. As a way to deal with suspected cross-contamination and a sequencing artifact, a later analysis dropped approximately 570 nucleotide sequences that were highly shared and had low generation probability. A later analysis calculated a clonal expansion index for each public chain from normalized within-repertoire ranks of inferred template counts. In a later analysis, generation probabilities were computed using a VDJ recombination model fitted to out-of-frame rearrangements, and the results were checked against IGoR. In a later analysis, hypergeometric tests were used to score TCR-TCR, TCR-HLA and TCR-CMV co-occurrence, with a repertoire-size bias correction applied to TCR pairs. To estimate false discovery rates, a later analysis permuted the HLA or CMV assignments 20 times. In a later analysis, co-occurring TCRs were grouped using DBSCAN, with TCRdist sequence similarity added in when clustering inside HLA-allele-positive subsets. Repertoires with fewer than 30,000 or more than 120,000 public chains, plus five repertoires with anomalous nucleotide sharing, were excluded from co-occurrence clustering. Imported from immuneACCESS, the table was reduced by TCRdb to in-frame sequences with V and J called. These copies leave out some clones; in studies compared against another copy, an unresolved V gene accounts for under half, and the cause of the remainder is not known. That table furnishes V, J and clone size, whereas the DNA furnished D and trimming. For this sample there are more than 90,000 clones; about 80% appear just once. The biggest ten clones account for about 4% of the sample.

The chain was built from TRBV25-1 and TRBJ1-6; there is no confident call for the D gene. What was sequenced was PBMCs. The sequence was obtained from a man aged 40-49 years in good health and CMV-seronegative. The nucleotide sequence is TGTGCCAGCAGGAACATTTATAATTCACCCCTCCACTTT. The resulting protein is CASRNIYNSPLHF. Where the CDR3 stops, the reference TRBV25-1 and TRBJ1-6 genes take over; the full variable domain is EADIYQTPRYLVIGTGKKITLECSQTMGHDKMYWYQQDPGMELHLIHYSYGVNSTEKGDLSSESTVSRIRTEHFPLTLESARPSHTSQYLCASRNIYNSPLHFGNGTRLTVT.